This section outlines one T cell receptor (beta chain) sequence together with its context. The antigen is undetermined. CDR1 is MNHNS, CDR2 SASEGT, per germline. Deletions cut 7 bases from V and 4 bases from J, with 11 bases between. This CDR3 is 13 amino acids long. The source of the sample is a study of graft-versus-host responses after intestinal transplantation. Study-level background: Isolated intestinal, liver-intestinal, or multivisceral transplants were what recipients had. Overall study findings and caveats: The authors found GvH clones in recipient marrow, some appearing first in ileum or blood. Individuals who had graft-donor T cell macrochimerism had allografts that showed high graft-versus-host to host-versus-graft clonal ratios.

Assay used: immunoSEQ multiplex PCR; TCRdb lists only in-frame clones, some missing. Of about 130,000 clones listed, around 94% were seen once; the top ten hold about 0.16%. This sequence originates from a human donor who received an intestinal transplant. Sequenced material: unstimulated CD4+ T cells sorted from spleen or lymph node cells, taken before intestinal transplant. This chain connects TRBV6-1 to TRBJ1-3, with D possibly matching TRBD1 (6 bases). CDR3: CASIGQPGNTIYF. In DNA, the CDR3 is TGTGCCAGCATTGGACAGCCCGGAAACACCATATATTTT.